Presented here are 8 T cell receptor beta chains from one specimen sequenced in a study of T cells expressing NK-cell markers (dated by TCRdb to between 2020 and 2021). Library construction relied on 5' RACE. The listed sequencing device is Illumina HiSeq 2000. Following TCRdb reprocessing, every CDR3 protein sequence forms one entry, and DNA is not provided. The table kept for this sample lists 500,000 to 600,000 distinct CDR3 sequences. Clones ranked in the top ten supply approximately 3.5% of the sample. Sequencing input: blood T cells: a sorted CD56 or NKG2C T cell subset, CD4+ or CD8+ T cells, or bulk PBMC T cells (not recorded which). Receptor source: a man between 18 and 29 years old in good health. Donor details come from another sample of the same person, matched by shared clones.

This sequence joins TRBV20-1 and TRBJ1-5. This CDR3 has 14 amino acids. CDR1 DFQATT and CDR2 SNEGSKA come from the germline V gene (reference sequence). CDR3 in amino acids: CSARDPRRIQPQHF.

The chain recombines TRBV4-2 with TRBJ2-3; TCRdb returns TRBD1, unconfirmable since there is no DNA. Looked up from germline, CDR1 is LGHNA and CDR2 is YNFKEQ. The CDR3 runs to 19 residues. CDR3 in amino acids: CASAYTLTGQGYNTDTQYF.

The V and J genes are TRBV12-3 or TRBV12-4 and TRBJ2-1; the D gene TCRdb calls, TRBD1, cannot be checked with no DNA. The CDR3 has 14 residues. CDR3 amino acids: CASSWDREDNEQFF.

The rearrangement uses TRBV5-1 and TRBJ2-7; TCRdb's assignment of TRBD2 cannot be checked, as there is no DNA. This CDR3 region has 14 residues. Germline assignment: CDR1 SGHRS and CDR2 YFSETQ. Here the CDR3 reads CASSLGGLVYEQYF. Based on the CDR3 plus reference TRBV5-1 and TRBJ2-7, the full variable domain is KAGVTQTPRYLIKTRGQQVTLSCSPISGHRSVSWYQQTPGQGLQFLFEYFSETQRNKGNFPGRFSGRQFSNSRSEMNVSTLELGDSALYLCASSLGGLVYEQYFGPGTRLTVT.

The chain couples TRBV5-5 to TRBJ2-5. The germline V gene encodes CDR1 SGHKS and CDR2 YYEKEE (reference sequence). The CDR3 totals 14 residues. The CDR3: CASSPEVSQETQYF.

The gene calls are TRBV9 and TRBJ2-2; TCRdb returns TRBD1, unconfirmable since there is no DNA. Germline CDR1 is SGDLS and CDR2 is YYNGEE. The CDR3 has 14 residues. CDR3 region: CASSPPRGLGELFF.

This rearrangement joins TRBV29-1 to TRBJ2-1. This CDR3 has 12 amino acids. Germline V gene sequence: CDR1 SQVTM, CDR2 ANQGSEA. The CDR3 reads CSVVSLDNEQFF.

This chain joins TRBV7-2 and TRBJ2-3; with no DNA, the TCRdb D assignment of TRBD2 cannot be verified. Germline CDR1 SGHTA, CDR2 FQGNSA. This CDR3 region has 16 residues. This CDR3 is CASSQGLAVPTDTQYF.